Here is one T cell receptor (beta chain) with its context. Every immunoSEQ plate was one replicate of a subset's evenly spread DNA. Clones were read by immunoSEQ multiplex PCR, and TCRdb kept only the in-frame ones, dropping some. The sample includes about 450,000 clones, around 80% of them seen just once. The V gene's germline CDR1 is SQVTM and CDR2 ANQGSEA. This CDR3 contains 15 residues. Losses at the gene ends were 4 bases for V and 4 bases for J; bases not matched to a gene: 8. This sample was included in a study of shared clonotypes between healthy human individuals. Sequenced sample: PBMCs. The rearrangement links TRBV29-1 to TRBJ1-3; 9 bases line up with TRBD1. This TCR was sampled from a woman between 40 and 55 years old in good health. Some clones in this sample may be carry-over from other donors' samples. The CDR3 is CSVAKPGQGGNTIYF. The CDR3 nucleotides are TGCAGCGTTGCTAAACCGGGACAGGGAGGAAACACCATATATTTT.